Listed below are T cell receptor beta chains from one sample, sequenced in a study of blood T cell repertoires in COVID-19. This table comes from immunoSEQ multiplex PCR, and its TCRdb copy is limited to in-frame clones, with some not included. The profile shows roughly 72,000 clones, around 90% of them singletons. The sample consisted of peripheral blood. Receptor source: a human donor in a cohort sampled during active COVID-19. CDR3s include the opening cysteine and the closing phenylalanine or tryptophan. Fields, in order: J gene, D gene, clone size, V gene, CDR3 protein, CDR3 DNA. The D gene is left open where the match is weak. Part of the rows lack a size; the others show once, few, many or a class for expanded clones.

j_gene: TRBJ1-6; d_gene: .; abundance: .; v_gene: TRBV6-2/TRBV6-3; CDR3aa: CASSYPGSTGSYNSPLHF; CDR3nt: TGTGCCAGCAGTTACCCCGGGTCAACGGGCTCCTATAATTCACCCCTCCACTTT
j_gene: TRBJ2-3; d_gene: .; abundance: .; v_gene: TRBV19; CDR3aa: CASSIGHRSWAQYF; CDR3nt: TGTGCCAGTAGTATAGGCCACCGGAGTTGGGCGCAGTATTTT
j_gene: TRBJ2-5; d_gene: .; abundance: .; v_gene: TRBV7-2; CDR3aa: CASSLDRGYETQYF; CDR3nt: TGTGCCAGCAGCTTAGATCGGGGGTATGAGACCCAGTACTTC
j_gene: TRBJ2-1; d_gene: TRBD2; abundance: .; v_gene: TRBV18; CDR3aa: CASSSGLADEQFF; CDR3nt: TGTGCCAGCTCATCGGGACTAGCGGACGAGCAGTTCTTC
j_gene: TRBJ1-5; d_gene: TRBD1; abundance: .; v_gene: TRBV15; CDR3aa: CATSRDRVQNQPQHF; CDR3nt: TGTGCCACCAGCAGGGACAGGGTACAGAATCAGCCCCAGCATTTT
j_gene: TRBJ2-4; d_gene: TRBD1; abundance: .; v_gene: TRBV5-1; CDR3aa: CASSFTGQDGNIQYF; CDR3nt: TGCGCCAGCAGCTTTACTGGACAGGACGGAAACATTCAGTACTTC
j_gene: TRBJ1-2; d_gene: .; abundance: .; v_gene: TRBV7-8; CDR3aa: CASSSLSYGYTF; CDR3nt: TGTGCCAGCAGCTCCCTTTCCTATGGCTACACCTTC
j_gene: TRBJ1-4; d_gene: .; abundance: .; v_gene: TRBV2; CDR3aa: CASRQEKLFF; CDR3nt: TGTGCCAGCCGACAAGAAAAACTGTTTTTT
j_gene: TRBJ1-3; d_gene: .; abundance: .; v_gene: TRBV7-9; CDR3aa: CASSPGGNSGNTIYF; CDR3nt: TGTGCCAGCAGCCCTGGAGGAAACTCTGGAAACACCATATATTTT
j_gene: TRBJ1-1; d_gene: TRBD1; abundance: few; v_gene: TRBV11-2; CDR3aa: CASSPGTAEAFF; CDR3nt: TGTGCCAGCAGCCCCGGGACAGCCGAAGCTTTCTTT
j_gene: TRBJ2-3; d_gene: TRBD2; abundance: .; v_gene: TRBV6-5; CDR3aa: CASSKRESGDTQYF; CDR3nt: TGTGCCAGCAGCAAGCGGGAGTCGGGAGATACGCAGTATTTT